These 21 T cell receptor beta chains were sequenced from one sample in a study of identical twins. TCRdb recomputed calls from the 5' RACE reads with MiXCR, one row per CDR3 protein. The data show nearly 250,000 distinct CDR3 sequences, 7% seen once. This sample also appeared in a second study, on yellow fever vaccine responses in identical twins.

Sequenced sample: memory (CD45RO+) T cells sorted from blood. The origin of the receptors is a woman younger than 30 in good health.

This clonotype was found many times. The rearrangement links TRBV5-1 to TRBJ1-6, with 7 bases that match TRBD1. Germline V gene lookup returns CDR1 SGHRS and CDR2 YFSETQ. V shed 4 bases and J 7 bases; nucleotides not matched to a gene: 5. The CDR3 sequence is 14 residues long. The CDR3 sequence is CASSLTGSNSPLHF. The CDR3 DNA is TGCGCCAGCAGCCTGACAGGGAGCAATTCACCCCTCCACTTT. The entire variable domain, with the rest obtained from reference TRBV5-1 and TRBJ1-6, is as follows: KAGVTQTPRYLIKTRGQQVTLSCSPISGHRSVSWYQQTPGQGLQFLFEYFSETQRNKGNFPGRFSGRQFSNSRSEMNVSTLELGDSALYLCASSLTGSNSPLHFGNGTRLTVT.

This clonotype showed up many times. The chain couples TRBV5-1 to TRBJ2-2; 8 bases are shared with TRBD2. Trimming at V came to 1 base and at J to 5 bases, leaving 4 bases not matched to a gene. The CDR3 runs to 15 residues. Germline V CDR1 and CDR2: SGHRS, YFSETQ. The CDR3 region is CASSLTSGQTGELFF. CDR3 coding DNA: TGCGCCAGCAGCTTGACTAGCGGCCAAACCGGGGAGCTGTTTTTT.

The V call is TRBV7-6, the J call TRBJ2-7; D tentatively fits TRBD1 or TRBD2 (6 bases each). Germline CDR1 and CDR2: SGHVS and FNYEAQ. The germline V and J ends were trimmed by 5 bases and 9 bases, with 11 bases remaining between them. The CDR3 has 11 residues. CDR3 in amino acids: CASSPGGRQYF. Written as DNA, the CDR3 is TGTGCCAGCAGCCCCGGGGGCCGGCAGTACTTC.

This clonotype has just a few counts. The genes are TRBV20-1 and TRBJ1-1; D perhaps matches TRBD1 (6 bases). Germline values: CDR1 DFQATT, CDR2 SNEGSKA (reference sequence). Trimming removed 1 base at V and 0 bases at J, with 15 bases between. CDR3 length equals 16 residues. The CDR3 nucleotides are TGCAGTGCTAGAGCCCCAGGGGCAAGACTGAACACTGAAGCTTTCTTT. Amino acid sequence: CSARAPGARLNTEAFF.

A few counts support this clonotype. As DNA, the CDR3 is TGTGCCAGCAGCCGGCGGGGAACCACCTCTAGCACAGATACGCAGTATTTT. Encoded protein: CASSRRGTTSSTDTQYF. The chain joins TRBV14 to TRBJ2-3; possible D gene TRBD2, 6 bases. The germline gives CDR1 SGHDN, CDR2 FVKESK. The CDR3 length is 17 residues. Trimming left V 4 bases short and J 0 bases short, with 17 bases between.

J is TRBJ1-5 and V is TRBV10-3, with TRBD1 identical over 7 bases. This CDR3 is 18 amino acids long. Trimming at V came to 0 bases and at J to 2 bases, leaving 10 bases not matched to a gene. Germline loops: CDR1 ENHRY, CDR2 SYGVKD. CDR3 residues: CAISESLGGSPGNQPQHF. DNA for the CDR3: TGTGCCATCAGTGAGTCGTTAGGGGGCTCTCCGGGCAATCAGCCCCAGCATTTT.

The chain has TRBV5-1 and TRBJ2-5; TRBD2 is a possible D gene (6 bases). The CDR3 consists of 12 residues. Trimming took off 4 bases at V and 5 bases at J, with 9 bases between the two ends. Per the germline V gene, CDR1 is SGHRS and CDR2 is YFSETQ. CDR3 in DNA: TGCGCCAGCAGCGAGGCGGGGGAGACCCAGTACTTC. Protein product: CASSEAGETQYF.

The V call is TRBV20-1, the J call TRBJ1-5; possibly TRBD1 for D (6 bases). V shed 6 bases and J shed 0 bases, with 12 bases lying between them. The V gene's germline CDR1 is DFQATT and CDR2 SNEGSKA (reference sequence). CDR3 size: 14 residues. In DNA, the CDR3 is TGCAGTGCCCGGAGGGGGTCTAGCAATCAGCCCCAGCATTTT. Protein sequence: CSARRGSSNQPQHF.

This clonotype was seen ten or more times. The rearrangement links TRBV6-2 or TRBV6-3 to TRBJ2-3; D remains ambiguous. This CDR3 is built from 13 residues. V dropped 7 bases and J dropped 2 bases, with 10 bases sitting between them. CDR1 and CDR2 from the germline V gene are MNHEY and SVGEGT. The CDR3 spells CASKSSFTDTQYF. For the CDR3, the DNA is TGTGCCAGCAAGTCAAGTTTCACAGATACGCAGTATTTT.

There are a few counts of this clonotype. The V gene is TRBV20-1, the J gene TRBJ1-2; D uncertain. Trimming pared 1 base from V and 4 bases from J, leaving 7 bases between. The CDR3 length is 12 residues. In germline, CDR1 is DFQATT, CDR2 SNEGSKA (reference sequence). CDR3 amino acids: CSARGVVYGYTF. CDR3 in DNA: TGCAGTGCTAGAGGGGTTGTCTATGGCTACACCTTC.

This clonotype turned up a few times. The chain has TRBV7-3 and TRBJ2-1, with D perhaps matching TRBD2 (6 bases). The germline V and J ends were trimmed by 5 bases and 11 bases, with 16 bases remaining between them. Germline V gene data show CDR1 as SGHTA and CDR2 as FQGTGA. This CDR3 has 13 residues. The CDR3 coding sequence is TGTGCCAGCAGCCCCACGAGTAGCGGAAAGCAGTTCTTC. Its protein product is CASSPTSSGKQFF.

At least ten counts were recorded for this clonotype. This sequence joins TRBV10-3 and TRBJ2-2, with TRBD2 identical over 9 bases. V shed 7 bases, J shed 5 bases, and the junction held 8 bases outside the gene matches. Germline CDR1 reads ENHRY; CDR2 reads SYGVKD. This CDR3 spans 15 amino acids. This CDR3 reads CAINTAGGGTGELFF. The CDR3 coding sequence is TGTGCCATCAATACAGCGGGAGGAGGGACCGGGGAGCTGTTTTTT.

The chain uses TRBV7-2 and TRBJ1-1, with D unclear. V was shortened by 4 bases and J by 1 base, with 7 bases between the two germline ends. The germline V gene has CDR1 SGHTA and CDR2 FQGNSA. This CDR3 is 13 amino acids long. CDR3 sequence reads: CASSSTRNTEAFF. The CDR3 DNA follows: TGTGCCAGCAGCTCGACCAGGAACACTGAAGCTTTCTTT.

DNA of the CDR3: TGTGCCAGCACCGTGGGGACTAGCGGGAGCCGGGAGCAGTACTTC. Translation gives CASTVGTSGSREQYF. The rearrangement uses TRBV7-9 and TRBJ2-7; 14 bases align to TRBD2. Germline V gives CDR1 SEHNR, CDR2 FQNEAQ (reference sequence). This CDR3 is built from 15 residues. Germline trimming cut 7 bases from V and 7 bases from J; bases unmatched to any gene: 9.

This clonotype was recorded at least ten times. The chain couples TRBV20-1 to TRBJ2-1; no clear D gene. This CDR3 region has 12 residues. The V gene lost 3 bases and the J gene lost 2 bases, with 5 bases spanning the gap. CDR1 and CDR2 (germline): DFQATT, SNEGSKA (reference sequence). The CDR3 DNA follows: TGCAGTGCTAGGGTAGCCTACAATGAGCAGTTCTTC. Amino acid sequence: CSARVAYNEQFF.

This clonotype was seen only a few times. This sequence joins TRBV19 and TRBJ2-7; weak D call: TRBD1 (6 bases). CDR1 is LNHDA and CDR2 is SQIVND in the germline V gene (reference sequence). V shed 5 bases and J shed 6 bases, with 11 bases lying between them. The CDR3 has 12 residues. The CDR3 nucleotides are TGTGCCAGTAGTCAGCAAGGGGGCGAGCAGTACTTC. As protein: CASSQQGGEQYF.

This clonotype was recorded a few times. In nucleotides, the CDR3 is TGTGCTAGTGGTGCGGGACAGCGAGAGACCCAGTACTTC. This gives the protein CASGAGQRETQYF. The genes are TRBV12-5 and TRBJ2-5; maybe TRBD1 (7 bases). CDR3 size: 13 residues. The ends were cut back, 5 bases at V and 4 bases at J, with 11 bases in the middle. CDR1 and CDR2 from the germline V gene are LGHNT and FRNRAP. Supplemented by reference TRBV12-5 and TRBJ2-5, the full variable domain reads DARVTQTPRHKVTEMGQEVTMRCQPILGHNTVFWYRQTMMQGLELLAYFRNRAPLDDSGMPKDRFSAEMPDATLATLKIQPSEPRDSAVYFCASGAGQRETQYFGPGTRLLVL.

This clonotype is medium-sized in the sample. The rearrangement links TRBV4-1 to TRBJ2-5; D uncertain. Trimming removed 0 bases from V and 3 bases from J, with 8 bases in between. The CDR3 is 14 amino acids. Looked up from germline, CDR1 is MGHRA and CDR2 is YSYEKL. The CDR3: CASSQEGTEETQYF. The DNA for the CDR3 is TGCGCCAGCAGCCAAGAAGGCACGGAAGAGACCCAGTACTTC.

This rearrangement joins TRBV29-1 to TRBJ2-1; maybe TRBD1 (5 bases). Per germline, CDR1 SQVTM and CDR2 ANQGSEA. The CDR3 extends over 15 amino acids. Trimming pared 6 bases from V and 0 bases from J, leaving 15 bases between. The CDR3 DNA reads TGCAGCGTAGACAAACAGGTTAGCTCCTACAATGAGCAGTTCTTC. This translates into CSVDKQVSSYNEQFF.

This clonotype was recorded at least ten times. This sequence joins TRBV6-2 or TRBV6-3 and TRBJ1-4, with D maybe TRBD1 (5 bases). V lost 6 bases, J lost 6 bases, and 17 bases lay in between. The CDR3 length is 15 residues. Looked up from germline, CDR1 is MNHEY and CDR2 is SVGEGT. CDR3 DNA sequence: TGTGCCAGCAGCGACGCAGGGTCAGGCGATGAAAAACTGTTTTTT. As protein: CASSDAGSGDEKLFF.

This clonotype was recorded a few times. The gene calls are TRBV7-9 and TRBJ2-3, with D possibly matching TRBD1 (7 bases). V lost 5 bases and J lost 1, with 16 bases in between. The CDR3 loop spans 16 amino acids. The V gene's germline CDR1 is SEHNR and CDR2 FQNEAQ (reference sequence). CDR3 amino acids: CASSPGGQIRTDTQYF. CDR3 sequence (DNA): TGTGCCAGCAGCCCCGGGGGACAGATACGCACAGATACGCAGTATTTT.